This TCR beta chain is from a study of T cell responses to AZD1222 COVID-19 vaccine. Study information: Second-dose groups at about 4 or about 12 weeks were pooled. Whole-study findings and limits: After the peak T cell response, and only then, were repertoires sampled. Females outnumbered males among donors, who were mostly white British; clonal diversity was possibly underestimated.

As to this clone: Its cognate antigen is unknown.

The J segment lost 7 bases and the V segment lost 0 bases, leaving 2 bases of the junction unmatched. The CDR3 is made up of 14 amino acids. Germline assignment: CDR1 SGHTA and CDR2 FQGNSA. Profiled with immunoSEQ multiplex PCR; TCRdb holds only in-frame clones, not every one. The table has approximately 67,000 clones, about nine tenths seen once. This receptor was taken from an adult in good health. Sequences were derived from peripheral blood, sampled on day 0 of AZD1222 vaccination. The genes are TRBV7-2 and TRBJ1-2; 10 nucleotides agree with TRBD1. The CDR3 spells CASSLAGDRGGYTF. As DNA, the CDR3 is TGTGCCAGCAGCTTAGCCGGGGACAGGGGTGGCTACACCTTC. Full variable domain (outside the CDR3, taken from reference TRBV7-2 and TRBJ1-2): GAGVSQSPSNKVTEKGKDVELRCDPISGHTALYWYRQSLGQGLEFLIYFQGNSAPDKSGLPSDRFSAERTGGSVSTLTIQRTQQEDSAVYLCASSLAGDRGGYTFGSGTRLTVV.